This T cell receptor (beta chain) was observed in a study of metastatic and nonmetastatic thyroid tumors. The study's findings and limits: Reported TCR beta diversity, measured in blood and tumor, was significantly higher for malignant thyroid tumors than for benign nodules.

The germline gives CDR1 SNHLY, CDR2 FYNNEI. With 2 bases removed from V and 3 bases from J, the gap between germline ends came to 8 bases. There are 14 residues in the CDR3. This clone counts as medium-sized. The antigen is not known. No treatment had been given to any patient before thyroid surgery. Using MiXCR, TCRdb re-called clones from the PCR reads. Among 5,000 or so clones listed, 28% were seen once. This receptor was identified in a female donor with papillary thyroid cancer or a benign thyroid nodule (not recorded which). Some clones in this sample may be carry-over from other donors' samples. Sequencing input: adjacent normal tissue. The rearrangement joins TRBV2 to TRBJ2-1, with D uncertain. CDR3 sequence reads: CASSERWVYNEQFF. The CDR3 DNA follows: TGTGCCAGCAGTGAAAGGTGGGTCTACAATGAGCAGTTCTTC.